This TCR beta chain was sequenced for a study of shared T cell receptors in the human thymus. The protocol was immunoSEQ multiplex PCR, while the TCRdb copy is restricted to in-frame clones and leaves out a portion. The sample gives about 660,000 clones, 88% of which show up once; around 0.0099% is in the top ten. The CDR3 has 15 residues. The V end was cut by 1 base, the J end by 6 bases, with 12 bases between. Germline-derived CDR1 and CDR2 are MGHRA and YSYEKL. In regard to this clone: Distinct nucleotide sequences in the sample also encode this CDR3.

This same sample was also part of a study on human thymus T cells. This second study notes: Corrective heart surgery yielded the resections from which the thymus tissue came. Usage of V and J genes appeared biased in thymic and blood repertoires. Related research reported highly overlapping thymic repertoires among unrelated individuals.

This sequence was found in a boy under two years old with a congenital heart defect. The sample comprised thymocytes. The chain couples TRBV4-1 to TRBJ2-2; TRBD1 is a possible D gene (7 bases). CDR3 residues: CASSQVGRGAGELFF. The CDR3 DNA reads TGCGCCAGCAGCCAAGTTGGCAGGGGGGCCGGGGAGCTGTTTTTT.